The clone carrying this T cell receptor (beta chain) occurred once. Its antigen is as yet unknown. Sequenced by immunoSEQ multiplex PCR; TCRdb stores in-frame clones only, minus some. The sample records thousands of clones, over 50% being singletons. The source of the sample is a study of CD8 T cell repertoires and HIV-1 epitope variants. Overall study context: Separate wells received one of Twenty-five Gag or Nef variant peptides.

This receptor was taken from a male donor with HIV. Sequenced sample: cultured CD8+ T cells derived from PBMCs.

CDR3 amino acids: CAWSPTSGGYNEQFF. As DNA, the CDR3 is TGTGCCTGGAGCCCCACTAGCGGGGGTTACAATGAGCAGTTCTTC. V and J are TRBV30 and TRBJ2-1; TRBD2 aligns across 11 bases. J lost 4 bases, V lost 3 bases, and 5 bases had no gene match. This CDR3 is built from 15 residues. Germline-derived CDR1 and CDR2 are GTSNPN and SVGIG (reference sequence).